The 32 T cell receptor beta chains below come from one sample, sequenced in a study of patients with pleural tuberculosis. TCRdb called the reads again in MiXCR, with one record for every CDR3 protein. This sample has about 50,000 distinct CDR3 sequences, with around 6.7% found just once. The origin of the receptors is a human donor with pleural tuberculosis.

This clonotype was recorded many times. The chain has TRBV29-1 and TRBJ2-1, with 11 bases aligning to TRBD2. Unmatched junction bases numbered 3, after V lost 4 bases and J lost 4 bases. The CDR3 runs to 14 residues. CDR1 is SQVTM, CDR2 ANQGSEA, per germline. CDR3 region: CSVGGTSGYNEQFF. In DNA, the CDR3 is TGCAGCGTTGGTGGGACTAGCGGTTACAATGAGCAGTTCTTC.

Notes on this clonotype: A much larger clone lies a single base off, so this may be a read error. No conserved phenylalanine or tryptophan is present at the end of the CDR3, so a read error is the likely explanation. The V gene is TRBV11-1, the J gene TRBJ2-3; no reliable D call. Germline V gene lookup returns CDR1 SGHAT and CDR2 FQDESV (reference sequence). The V end lost 5 bases, the J end lost 3 bases, and 6 bases lay between the germline ends. The CDR3 spans 12 residues. The CDR3: CASSHQTDTQYS. DNA of the CDR3: TGTGCCAGCAGCCATCAGACAGATACGCAGTATTCT.

This clonotype appeared many times. The J gene is TRBJ1-1, the V gene TRBV28; D is undetermined. This CDR3 spans 13 amino acids. V lost 8 bases to trimming and J lost 0 bases, with 10 bases between them. From germline, CDR1 is MDHEN and CDR2 SYDVKM. The CDR3 here is CASYERLNTEAFF. Here the CDR3 DNA reads TGTGCCAGCTATGAACGGTTGAACACTGAAGCTTTCTTT. Full variable domain (rest looked up from reference TRBV28 and TRBJ1-1): DVKVTQSSRYLVKRTGEKVFLECVQDMDHENMFWYRQDPGLGLRLIYFSYDVKMKEKGDIPEGYSVSREKKERFSLILESASTNQTSMYLCASYERLNTEAFFGQGTRLTVV.

This clonotype came up a few times. The J gene is TRBJ1-5, the V gene TRBV11-2, with a tentative D call TRBD1 (6 bases). Germline loops: CDR1 SGHAT, CDR2 FQNNGV. V gave up 3 bases and J gave up 4 bases, with 13 bases separating them. The CDR3 spans 15 residues. DNA for the CDR3: TGTGCCAGCAGCTTGGAGGGGGGCTCAAATCAGCCCCAGCATTTT. This sequence encodes CASSLEGGSNQPQHF. The full variable domain, its missing parts supplied by reference TRBV11-2 and TRBJ1-5, is EAGVAQSPRYKIIEKRQSVAFWCNPISGHATLYWYQQILGQGPKLLIQFQNNGVVDDSQLPKDRFSAERLKGVDSTLKIQPAKLEDSAVYLCASSLEGGSNQPQHFGDGTRLSIL.

This clonotype was picked up a small number of times. V and J are TRBV29-1 and TRBJ2-5; 10 bases agree with TRBD1. The CDR3 extends over 13 amino acids. V lost 7 bases to trimming and J lost 4 bases; unmatched junction nucleotides: 6. The germline CDR1 and CDR2 sequences are SQVTM and ANQGSEA. The CDR3 spells CSATTGGGETQYF. The CDR3 nucleotides read TGCAGCGCAACGACAGGGGGCGGAGAGACCCAGTACTTC.

This clonotype was counted at least ten times. The rearrangement joins TRBV7-6 to TRBJ1-1, with D unclear. In germline, CDR1 is SGHVS, CDR2 FNYEAQ. Trimming removed 2 bases from V and 4 bases from J, with 14 bases in between. The CDR3 runs 15 residues. In DNA, the CDR3 is TGTGCCAGCAGCTTAACCCTGACGGCACTCACTGAAGCTTTCTTT. This encodes CASSLTLTALTEAFF.

This clonotype showed up many times. The chain employs TRBV5-1 and TRBJ1-5, with D perhaps matching TRBD1 (6 bases). The V gene's germline CDR1 is SGHRS and CDR2 YFSETQ. Trimming cost V 0 bases and J 4 bases, with 11 bases left between them. The length of the CDR3 is 15 residues. The CDR3 region is CASSLGTAVNQPQHF. CDR3 bases: TGCGCCAGCAGCTTGGGGACAGCAGTTAATCAGCCCCAGCATTTT.

This clonotype was observed at least ten times. J is TRBJ2-5 and V is TRBV20-1, with D possibly being TRBD1 (6 bases). This CDR3 contains 14 residues. CDR1 DFQATT and CDR2 SNEGSKA come from the germline V gene (reference sequence). Trimming removed 6 bases at V and 4 bases at J, with 18 bases between. In DNA, the CDR3 is TGCAGTGCGGTATCCGAGGGGGTCCCAGAGACCCAGTACTTC. Protein sequence: CSAVSEGVPETQYF.

This clonotype was recorded at least ten times. This chain connects TRBV4-2 to TRBJ2-5, with D unresolved. Germline CDR1 reads LGHNA; CDR2 reads YNFKEQ. Trimming took off 4 bases at V and 2 bases at J, with 5 bases between the two ends. CDR3 length: 12 residues. The CDR3, as DNA: TGTGCCAGCAGCCTCCAACAAGAGACCCAGTACTTC. Protein sequence: CASSLQQETQYF.

This clonotype was seen many times. The CDR3 nucleotides are TGCAGCGTTGGGATCACCGGGGAGCTGTTTTTT. Its translation: CSVGITGELFF. This sequence joins TRBV29-1 and TRBJ2-2; no firm D call. CDR3 length: 11 residues. V lost 4 bases and J lost 4, with 4 bases in between. Germline values: CDR1 SQVTM, CDR2 ANQGSEA.

This clonotype showed up many times. The chain uses TRBV2 and TRBJ1-1, with a weak D call TRBD1 (6 bases). The CDR3 loop spans 14 amino acids. V was cut by 6 bases and J by 0 bases, with 11 bases left in between. Germline V gene data show CDR1 as SNHLY and CDR2 as FYNNEI. The DNA for the CDR3 is TGTGCCAGCAGGGAACGGGACATGAACACTGAAGCTTTCTTT. It yields the protein CASRERDMNTEAFF.

J is TRBJ2-7 and V is TRBV10-3; maybe TRBD2 (5 bases). This CDR3 region has 12 residues. V lost 4 bases and J lost 7, with 11 bases in between. From germline, CDR1 is ENHRY and CDR2 SYGVKD. CDR3 sequence reads: CAISAPSGEQYF. As DNA, the CDR3 is TGTGCCATCAGTGCCCCGTCGGGGGAGCAGTACTTC.

This clonotype was observed a few times. In nucleotides, the CDR3 is TGTGCCTGTAGAGGACTAGCGGCAACAGATACGCAGTATTTT. This sequence encodes CACRGLAATDTQYF. V is TRBV30 and J is TRBJ2-3; 10 nucleotides align to TRBD2. The CDR3 is 14 residues long. CDR1 GTSNPN and CDR2 SVGIG come from the germline V gene (reference sequence). V gave up 6 bases and J gave up 3 bases; unmatched junction bases: 6. The entire variable domain, with the rest obtained from reference TRBV30 and TRBJ2-3, is as follows: SQTIHQWPATLVQPVGSPLSLECTVEGTSNPNLYWYRQAAGRGLQLLFYSVGIGQISSEVPQNLSASRPQDRQFILSSKKLLLSDSGFYLCACRGLAATDTQYFGPGTRLTVL.

This clonotype was recorded at least ten times. The chain carries TRBV6-2 or TRBV6-3 and TRBJ2-3; 7 nucleotides match TRBD2. Germline loops: CDR1 MNHEY, CDR2 SVGEGT. After removal of 6 bases from V and 6 bases from J, the junction contained 6 bases not matched to a gene. This CDR3 has 13 amino acids. CDR3 nucleotides: TGTGCCAGCAGGGGGACTACCCACGATACGCAGTATTTT. It is translated as CASRGTTHDTQYF.

This clonotype was recorded many times. The chain links TRBV11-2 to TRBJ1-2; 12 bases line up with TRBD1. V shed 4 bases, J shed 4 bases, and the junction held 4 bases outside the gene matches. From germline, CDR1 is SGHAT and CDR2 FQNNGV. This CDR3 spans 15 amino acids. DNA of the CDR3: TGTGCCAGCAGCTCGGGGACAGGGGGCGGCTATGGCTACACCTTC. This gives the protein CASSSGTGGGYGYTF.

To note about this clonotype: This may stem from a read error, because a much larger clone lies one nucleotide away. The V call is TRBV7-7, the J call TRBJ2-3, with D possibly matching TRBD2 (5 bases). The CDR3 has 13 residues. Germline CDR1 is SSHAT and CDR2 is FNYEAQ (reference sequence). The CDR3 reads CASSLARAGTQYF. CDR3 in DNA: TGTGCTAGCAGCTTAGCGAGGGCAGGTACGCAGTATTTT. Combining the CDR3 with reference TRBV7-7 and TRBJ2-3 gives the whole variable domain GAGVSQSPRYKVTKRGQDVTLRCDPISSHATLYWYQQALGQGPEFLTYFNYEAQPDKSGLPSDRFSAERPEGSISTLTIQRTEQRDSAMYRCASSLARAGTQYFGPGTRLTVL.

This clonotype was counted at least ten times. The J gene is TRBJ1-2, the V gene TRBV11-2; tentatively, D is TRBD1 (5 bases). The V and J ends lost 5 bases and 6 bases respectively, with 13 bases between them. Germline V gene data show CDR1 as SGHAT and CDR2 as FQNNGV. This CDR3 has 13 residues. Here the CDR3 DNA reads TGTGCCAGCAGCCTCGAGAGGGGAAATGGCTACACCTTC. It specifies CASSLERGNGYTF.

This clonotype was recorded at least ten times. The V and J genes are TRBV4-1 and TRBJ2-7, with D possibly being TRBD1 (5 bases). V was cut by 4 bases and J by 6 bases, with 16 bases left in between. This CDR3 region has 14 residues. CDR1 MGHRA and CDR2 YSYEKL come from the germline V gene. CDR3 sequence: CASSLKLGAPEQYV. The CDR3 DNA reads as TGCGCCAGCAGCCTCAAATTAGGGGCTCCCGAGCAGTACGTC.

A remark on this clonotype: A read error may be the cause here, since a much bigger clone is one base away. The rearrangement joins TRBV24-1 to TRBJ2-4; tentative D call: TRBD1 (5 bases). V lost 3 bases and J lost 9, with 11 bases in between. The CDR3 covers 13 residues. From germline, CDR1 is KGHDR and CDR2 SFDVKD. For the CDR3, the DNA is TGTGCCACCAGTGATATACAGGAAAGCATTCAGTACTTC. Translated, it gives CATSDIQESIQYF.

The genes are TRBV28 and TRBJ1-3, with D perhaps matching TRBD1 (5 bases). The CDR3 sequence is 16 residues long. V was clipped by 3 bases and J by 1 base, with 13 bases between them. Germline loops: CDR1 MDHEN, CDR2 SYDVKM. CDR3 residues: CASSLLRGLSGNTIYF. For the CDR3, the DNA is TGTGCCAGCAGTTTGTTGCGGGGCTTGTCTGGAAACACCATATATTTT.

This clonotype was counted many times. The chain carries TRBV19 and TRBJ2-4; no clear D gene. The CDR3 is made up of 13 amino acids. With 7 bases removed from V and 6 bases from J, the gap between germline ends came to 13 bases. Germline V gives CDR1 LNHDA, CDR2 SQIVND (reference sequence). CDR3 DNA sequence: TGTGCCAGTAATCGCACGCCTGGAAACATTCAGTACTTC. It is translated as CASNRTPGNIQYF.

To note about this clonotype: A much bigger clone sits one base away, suggesting this may be a read error. The V call is TRBV27, the J call TRBJ1-1; D call uncertain. The CDR3 is 14 amino acids. Germline CDR1 and CDR2: MNHEY and SMNVEV (reference sequence). CDR3: CAGSFGGMNAEAFF. The CDR3 DNA is TGTGCCGGCAGTTTCGGAGGGATGAACGCTGAAGCTTTCTTT.

This clonotype was counted ten times or more. V gene TRBV6-4 combines with J gene TRBJ1-2; D is possibly TRBD1 (6 bases). V lost 2 bases and J lost 0, with 13 bases in between. The CDR3 sequence is 16 residues long. CDR1 is MRHNA and CDR2 is SNTAGT in the germline V gene. Here the CDR3 DNA reads TGTGCCAGCAGTGACCCCGGACAGCGACCTAACTATGGCTACACCTTC. The encoded protein is CASSDPGQRPNYGYTF.

This clonotype was detected many times. The V call is TRBV11-2, the J call TRBJ1-1; 9 nucleotides match TRBD1. From germline, CDR1 is SGHAT and CDR2 FQNNGV. The V segment lost 0 bases and the J segment 8 bases; nucleotides outside the gene matches: 16. The CDR3 sequence is 18 residues long. CDR3 in DNA: TGTGCCAGCAGCTTAGAAGCTGGGCGGACAGGGGACGAACGCGAAGCTTTCTTT. Its protein product is CASSLEAGRTGDEREAFF.

This clonotype was found many times. The CDR3 is CASRSTGFTEAFF. The CDR3 DNA is TGTGCCAGCAGGTCGACAGGGTTCACTGAAGCTTTCTTT. The V call is TRBV6-2 or TRBV6-3, the J call TRBJ1-1; TRBD1 aligns across 7 bases. With V trimmed by 6 bases and J by 4 bases, 5 bases remained unmatched. From germline, CDR1 is MNHEY and CDR2 SVGEGT. The CDR3 runs to 13 residues.

This clonotype was recorded a few times. V is TRBV12-3 or TRBV12-4 and J is TRBJ2-7; D gene ambiguous. The ends were cut back, 5 bases at V and 6 bases at J, with 14 bases in the middle. This CDR3 spans 13 amino acids. CDR3 in DNA: TGTGCCAGCAGTCTCTTTTCGGTCCCCGAGCAGTACTTC. Its protein product is CASSLFSVPEQYF.

This clonotype was observed many times. The chain is built from TRBV6-1 and TRBJ2-7, with D perhaps TRBD2 (5 bases). This CDR3 is 14 amino acids long. Per the germline V gene, CDR1 is MNHNS and CDR2 is SASEGT. The V gene lost 4 bases and the J gene lost 0 bases, with 10 bases spanning the gap. The CDR3 region has the DNA TGTGCCAGCAGTGGAGGACTGAGCTCCTACGAGCAGTACGTC. Its protein product is CASSGGLSSYEQYV.

This clonotype has only a few counts. Just one base apart from a much larger clone, this may be a read error. The chain employs TRBV6-1 and TRBJ1-1; TRBD1 matches 7 bases. CDR3 length: 14 residues. CDR1 is MNHNS and CDR2 is SASEGT in the germline V gene. CDR3 protein: CASSLTGLNSEAFF. The CDR3 nucleotides are TGTGCCAGCAGTCTGACAGGGTTGAACTCTGAAGCTTTCTTT.

This clonotype was detected many times. V gene TRBV14 combines with J gene TRBJ2-3; TRBD1 matches 11 bases. This CDR3 is built from 15 residues. CDR1 is SGHDN and CDR2 is FVKESK in the germline V gene. J lost 4 bases, V lost 1 base, and 1 base had no gene match. The CDR3 nucleotides read TGTGCCAGCAGCCAAGGGACAGGGGGCCCAGATACGCAGTATTTT. Translation gives CASSQGTGGPDTQYF. Together with reference TRBV14 and TRBJ2-3, the CDR3 gives the full variable domain: EAGVTQFPSHSVIEKGQTVTLRCDPISGHDNLYWYRRVMGKEIKFLLHFVKESKQDESGMPNNRFLAERTGGTYSTLKVQPAELEDSGVYFCASSQGTGGPDTQYFGPGTRLTVL.

This clonotype has at least ten counts. The chain carries TRBV20-1 and TRBJ1-2; D is uncertain. The CDR3 runs 15 residues. Trimming stripped 5 bases from V and 1 base from J, with 17 bases between. Germline assignment: CDR1 DFQATT and CDR2 SNEGSKA (reference sequence). The CDR3 loop reads CSAVPGRDHNYGYTF. CDR3 sequence (DNA): TGCAGTGCTGTTCCGGGCCGTGATCATAACTATGGCTACACCTTC.

As for this clonotype: A much larger clone lies a single base off, so this may be a read error. The chain employs TRBV19 and TRBJ1-4; D is perhaps TRBD1 (5 bases). The CDR3 sequence is 12 residues long. Germline V CDR1 and CDR2: LNHDA, SQIVND (reference sequence). The DNA for the CDR3 is TGTGCCAGTAGTGGGACGGTTGAAAAACTGTTGTTT. Translation: CASSGTVEKLLF.

This clonotype was found many times. The rearrangement joins TRBV6-2 or TRBV6-3 to TRBJ1-4; D gene unclear. Per germline, CDR1 MNHEY and CDR2 SVGEGT. The ends were cut back, 1 base at V and 0 bases at J, with 9 bases in the middle. This CDR3 comprises 16 residues. The CDR3 bases are TGTGCCAGCAGTTACTACAGATCCACAACTAATGAAAAACTGTTTTTT. As protein: CASSYYRSTTNEKLFF.